This TCR beta chain was captured in a study of cytomegalovirus exposure and HLA in healthy donors. General observations from the study: Later analysis reportedly placed an Asian-associated ancestry cluster below the roughly 630-donor mean in N-insertions.

Amplification used 60 Vbeta primers and 13 Jbeta primers. TCRdb's table, derived via immunoSEQ multiplex PCR, lists solely in-frame clones and lacks some. The sample consists of under 200,000 clones, approximately 82% of them appearing once. As regards this clone: The antigen remains unidentified.

This CDR3 has 15 amino acids. Unmatched junction bases numbered 7, after V lost 4 bases and J lost 7 bases. Germline lookup yields CDR1 SEHNR and CDR2 FQNEAQ (reference sequence). The J gene is TRBJ2-7, the V gene TRBV7-9; 13 positions match TRBD2. Sequencing was carried out using PBMCs. This receptor was identified in a male donor in good health and CMV-seronegative. CDR3 DNA: TGTGCCAGCAGCTACGGACTAGCGGGAGCGGGTGAGCAGTACTTC. Protein sequence: CASSYGLAGAGEQYF.